Listed here are 30 T cell receptor beta chains from one sample, sequenced in a study of T cells after yellow fever vaccination. TCRdb redid the calling of the 5' RACE reads with MiXCR, one entry per CDR3 protein. The sample consists of 250,000 to 300,000 distinct CDR3 sequences, 5.2% of them appearing once. Sequencing used CD4+ T cells sorted from PBMCs, obtained on the day of the yellow fever booster vaccination. All receptors derive from a man between 18 and 29 years old who received the YFV17D yellow fever vaccine.

This clonotype has only a few counts. The chain carries TRBV30 and TRBJ2-1, with 10 bases lining up with TRBD2. This CDR3 is 15 amino acids long. Germline assignment: CDR1 GTSNPN and CDR2 SVGIG (reference sequence). Trimming at V came to 2 bases and at J to 8 bases, leaving 9 bases not matched to a gene. The CDR3 reads CAWSRGTSGVHEQFF. The DNA of the CDR3 is TGTGCCTGGAGTAGGGGAACTAGCGGGGTTCATGAGCAGTTCTTC.

This clonotype was observed a handful of times. The chain employs TRBV20-1 and TRBJ2-5; D is unresolved. CDR1 and CDR2 (germline): DFQATT, SNEGSKA (reference sequence). This CDR3 region has 12 residues. Trimming pared 2 bases from V and 3 bases from J, leaving 7 bases between. The CDR3 loop is CSARHYEETQYF. CDR3 sequence (DNA): TGCAGTGCTAGACACTACGAAGAGACCCAGTACTTC.

The V call is TRBV7-3, the J call TRBJ2-2; D is perhaps TRBD2 (5 bases). V was pared by 5 bases and J by 7 bases, with 14 bases between. Looked up from germline, CDR1 is SGHTA and CDR2 is FQGTGA. CDR3 length: 14 amino acids. CDR3 DNA sequence: TGTGCCAGCAGCCCCTCGGTGGGGAGCGGGGAGCTGTTTTTT. Its protein is CASSPSVGSGELFF.

The V gene is TRBV19, the J gene TRBJ2-1; D call uncertain. V was cut by 7 bases and J by 10 bases, with 11 bases left in between. Looked up from germline, CDR1 is LNHDA and CDR2 is SQIVND (reference sequence). The CDR3 has 11 residues. The CDR3 protein is CASTGLTEQFF. The CDR3 DNA sequence: TGTGCCAGTACCGGCCTGACAGAGCAGTTCTTC. The full variable domain, completed using reference TRBV19 and TRBJ2-1, is DGGITQSPKYLFRKEGQNVTLSCEQNLNHDAMYWYRQDPGQGLRLIYYSQIVNDFQKGDIAEGYSVSREKKESFPLTVTSAQKNPTAFYLCASTGLTEQFFGPGTRLTVL.

This clonotype came up a few times. The chain's CDR3 is CAGGQGPDTQYF. In DNA, the CDR3 is TGTGCCGGGGGACAGGGACCAGATACGCAGTATTTT. The chain uses TRBV7-2 and TRBJ2-3, with 9 nucleotides matching TRBD1. CDR3 length: 12 amino acids. V was clipped by 11 bases and J by 4 bases; unmatched bases: 4. Germline CDR1 and CDR2: SGHTA and FQGNSA.

The J gene is TRBJ2-7, the V gene TRBV3-1; 8 nucleotides line up with TRBD1. This CDR3 contains 14 residues. The V gene's germline CDR1 is LGHDT and CDR2 YNNKEL (reference sequence). V lost 4 bases, J lost 5 bases, and 7 bases stayed unmatched. CDR3 region: CASSPRDRYHEQYV. In nucleotides, the CDR3 is TGTGCCAGCAGCCCCCGGGACAGGTATCACGAGCAGTACGTC.

This chain uses TRBV19 with TRBJ2-6, with D perhaps given as TRBD1 or TRBD2 (6 bases each). V shed 5 bases and J shed 1 base, with 12 bases lying between them. The germline V gene has CDR1 LNHDA and CDR2 SQIVND (reference sequence). The CDR3 totals 16 residues. The CDR3 nucleotides read TGTGCCAGTAGTTGGGGGGCAAGGTCTGGGGCCAACGTCCTGACTTTC. Translation: CASSWGARSGANVLTF.

Only a few counts were recorded for this clonotype. V gene TRBV20-1 combines with J gene TRBJ1-2; TRBD1 might be the D (5 bases). V was shortened by 3 bases and J by 5 bases, with 10 bases between the two germline ends. The CDR3 has 12 residues. Germline V lookup: CDR1 DFQATT, CDR2 SNEGSKA (reference sequence). In DNA, the CDR3 is TGCAGTGCTAGCCCCTCAGGGTATGGCTACACCTTC. Translating gives CSASPSGYGYTF.

This chain joins TRBV27 and TRBJ2-3; 9 bases are shared with TRBD1. The CDR3 totals 16 residues. V trimming: 3 bases; J trimming: 3 bases; junction bases outside the gene matches: 7. In germline, CDR1 is MNHEY, CDR2 SMNVEV (reference sequence). The CDR3 DNA reads as TGTGCCAGCAGTTTGGAAGCGGGGACAGGGACAGATACGCAGTATTTT. This translates into CASSLEAGTGTDTQYF.

The sample holds a few counts of this clonotype. The V and J genes are TRBV20-1 and TRBJ2-6; TRBD1 matches 9 bases. CDR1 DFQATT and CDR2 SNEGSKA come from the germline V gene (reference sequence). The ends lost 1 base at V and 0 bases at J; junction bases unmatched: 7. The CDR3 totals 18 residues. The chain's CDR3 is CSARGPGQGRSGANVLTF. The CDR3 region has the DNA TGCAGTGCTAGAGGGCCGGGACAGGGTCGCTCTGGGGCCAACGTCCTGACTTTC.

The rearrangement uses TRBV6-5 and TRBJ1-5; D not resolved. From germline, CDR1 is MNHEY and CDR2 SVGAGI. Trimming removed 5 bases at V and 13 bases at J, with 12 bases between. This CDR3 is 11 amino acids long. The CDR3 loop is CASSRRGPQHF. The CDR3 DNA reads as TGTGCCAGCAGTCGTCGCGGACCTCAGCATTTT.

The chain carries TRBV12-3 or TRBV12-4 and TRBJ2-2; 8 positions match TRBD2. J gave up 6 bases and V 5 bases, and 2 bases lay outside the gene matches. This CDR3 has 13 amino acids. The CDR3, as DNA: TGTGCCAGCAGTCGGACTAGCCCCGGGGAGCTGTTTTTT. Residues: CASSRTSPGELFF.

The V call is TRBV20-1, the J call TRBJ1-5, with D possibly TRBD1 on 6 matching bases. The V end was cut by 6 bases, the J end by 2 bases, with 17 bases between. CDR1 and CDR2 (germline): DFQATT, SNEGSKA (reference sequence). The CDR3 extends over 15 amino acids. CDR3 sequence reads: CSARRDRGGNQPQHF. The CDR3 nucleotides read TGCAGTGCGCGACGCGATAGGGGGGGCAATCAGCCCCAGCATTTT.

This chain links TRBV7-2 with TRBJ2-7; 9 nucleotides line up with TRBD2. The length of the CDR3 is 13 residues. The germline gives CDR1 SGHTA, CDR2 FQGNSA. Losses at the gene ends were 5 bases for V and 3 bases for J; bases not matched to a gene: 2. Here the CDR3 DNA reads TGTGCCAGCAGCCGGACTAGCGACTACGAGCAGTACTTC. Its translation: CASSRTSDYEQYF.

CDR3 amino acids: CASSSRVGTEAFF. Here the CDR3 DNA reads TGTGCCAGCAGCTCCAGGGTCGGGACTGAAGCTTTCTTT. The chain links TRBV7-9 to TRBJ1-1, with a weak D call TRBD1 (5 bases). The germline V and J ends were trimmed by 4 bases and 5 bases, with 11 bases remaining between them. From germline, CDR1 is SEHNR and CDR2 FQNEAQ (reference sequence). The CDR3 runs to 13 residues.

The chain links TRBV4-3 to TRBJ2-1; the match to TRBD2 covers 8 bases. Trimming removed 4 bases from V and 6 bases from J; junction bases left unmatched: 5. Germline assignment: CDR1 LGHNA and CDR2 YSLEER. This CDR3 comprises 14 residues. The CDR3 DNA is TGCGCCAGCAGCCGCGGCGGGGGGCTCAATGAGCAGTTCTTC. Translated, it gives CASSRGGGLNEQFF.

This chain joins TRBV24-1 and TRBJ2-1, with 9 bases that match TRBD1. CDR1 and CDR2 (germline): KGHDR, SFDVKD. This CDR3 contains 16 residues. Germline trimming cut 3 bases from V and 1 base from J; bases unmatched to any gene: 3. CDR3 protein: CATSDPDRGSYNEQFF. The CDR3 nucleotides read TGTGCCACCAGTGATCCTGACAGGGGGTCCTACAATGAGCAGTTCTTC.

This clonotype was seen a few times. CDR3 protein: CASSLKWTGQETQYF. The CDR3 DNA reads TGTGCCAGCAGCTTAAAATGGACAGGCCAAGAGACCCAGTACTTC. The chain recombines TRBV7-2 with TRBJ2-5; 7 bases agree with TRBD1. This CDR3 comprises 15 residues. The ends lost 2 bases at V and 1 base at J; junction bases unmatched: 4. The germline V gene encodes CDR1 SGHTA and CDR2 FQGNSA.

The table lists this clonotype with many counts. Here the CDR3 reads CAVAPLINYEQYV. CDR3 in DNA: TGTGCCGTCGCCCCGTTGATAAACTACGAGCAGTACGTC. The chain combines TRBV10-3 with TRBJ2-7; the D is unclear. There are 13 residues in the CDR3. Germline V gene lookup returns CDR1 ENHRY and CDR2 SYGVKD. V lost 11 bases to trimming and J lost 3 bases, with 17 bases between them.

This clonotype was observed a handful of times. CDR3 in amino acids: CSARSVVGNQPQHF. The CDR3 DNA is TGCAGTGCCAGGTCAGTGGTGGGCAATCAGCCCCAGCATTTT. The chain uses TRBV20-1 and TRBJ1-5, with D unresolved. The germline V gene encodes CDR1 DFQATT and CDR2 SNEGSKA (reference sequence). This CDR3 has 14 amino acids. Between the trimmed V and J ends, which lost 6 bases and 2 bases, there was a span of 14 bases.

This clonotype has a handful of counts. The chain carries TRBV12-3 or TRBV12-4 and TRBJ2-7, with 13 bases aligning to TRBD2. V trimming: 6 bases; J trimming: 2 bases; junction bases outside the gene matches: 4. The CDR3 spans 15 residues. The CDR3 nucleotides read TGTGCCAGCAGCTCTACTAGCGGGGGGGCCTACGAGCAGTACGTC. Amino acids: CASSSTSGGAYEQYV.

The chain uses TRBV7-2 and TRBJ1-6; tentative D call: TRBD1 (6 bases). CDR3 length: 15 amino acids. Trimming left V 2 bases short and J 10 bases short, with 15 bases between. Germline V gives CDR1 SGHTA, CDR2 FQGNSA. The chain's CDR3 is CASSLTRGPVSPLHF. Written as DNA, the CDR3 is TGTGCCAGCAGCTTAACCAGGGGACCTGTCTCACCCCTCCACTTT.

V is TRBV7-2 and J is TRBJ2-5; the D is unclear. Germline loops: CDR1 SGHTA, CDR2 FQGNSA. V dropped 4 bases and J dropped 4 bases, with 10 bases sitting between them. This CDR3 comprises 13 residues. CDR3 DNA: TGTGCCAGCAGCTCCTCTCGGAGAGAGACCCAGTACTTC. Protein sequence: CASSSSRRETQYF.

This clonotype was found many times. J is TRBJ2-3 and V is TRBV7-3, with 8 bases fitting TRBD2. CDR3 length equals 15 residues. Losses at the gene ends were 3 bases for V and 0 bases for J; bases not matched to a gene: 2. The germline V gene has CDR1 SGHTA and CDR2 FQGTGA. CDR3 DNA: TGTGCCAGCAGCTTCGTAGCGGGGAGCACAGATACGCAGTATTTT. Protein product: CASSFVAGSTDTQYF.

CDR3 sequence: CASSPGTDAPQYV. In DNA, the CDR3 is TGTGCCAGCAGCCCGGGGACAGATGCTCCTCAGTACGTC. The V gene is TRBV5-6, the J gene TRBJ2-7; 7 bases line up with TRBD1. Germline V gives CDR1 SGHDT, CDR2 YYEEEE. Trimming took 4 bases from V and 10 from J; bases not matched to a gene: 11. This CDR3 is built from 13 residues.

The J gene is TRBJ2-7, the V gene TRBV15; perhaps TRBD2 as D (5 bases). V lost 5 bases to trimming and J lost 6 bases, with 20 bases between them. Germline V lookup: CDR1 LNHNV, CDR2 YYDKDF (reference sequence). CDR3 length: 15 residues. The DNA for the CDR3 is TGTGCCACCAGCGGTCTCTTCGGAGGTGGGGTCGAGCAGTACTTC. It encodes CATSGLFGGGVEQYF.

This clonotype was recorded at least ten times. This rearrangement joins TRBV7-2 to TRBJ2-3, with D hard to call. The CDR3 has 17 residues. Germline V gives CDR1 SGHTA, CDR2 FQGNSA. V dropped 0 bases and J dropped 0 bases, with 13 bases sitting between them. The CDR3 protein is CASSLAWVGRSTDTQYF. DNA of the CDR3: TGTGCCAGCAGCTTAGCTTGGGTGGGCAGGAGCACAGATACGCAGTATTTT.

The V and J genes are TRBV7-8 and TRBJ1-1; no clear D gene. The CDR3 has 12 residues. In germline, CDR1 is SGHVS, CDR2 FQNEAQ. With 1 base removed from V and 5 bases from J, the gap between germline ends came to 5 bases. CDR3 sequence reads: CASSLEQTEAFF. In DNA, the CDR3 is TGTGCCAGCAGCTTAGAACAGACTGAAGCTTTCTTT.

This clonotype has more than one count but fewer than ten. The chain combines TRBV7-3 with TRBJ2-1; 13 bases agree with TRBD2. Germline V gives CDR1 SGHTA, CDR2 FQGTGA. This CDR3 has 15 amino acids. Losses at the gene ends were 5 bases for V and 11 bases for J; bases not matched to a gene: 9. The CDR3 coding sequence is TGTGCCAGCAGCCCCTCCGGGACTAGCGGGGAAAAGCAGTTCTTC. Amino acids: CASSPSGTSGEKQFF.

This clonotype was observed many times. The V gene is TRBV20-1, the J gene TRBJ2-1; 8 positions agree with TRBD2. The CDR3 runs 14 residues. Germline-derived CDR1 and CDR2 are DFQATT and SNEGSKA (reference sequence). With V trimmed by 3 bases and J by 3 bases, 4 bases remained unmatched. CDR3 region: CSARGLELYNEQFF. The CDR3 bases are TGCAGTGCTAGGGGACTAGAGCTCTACAATGAGCAGTTCTTC.